This record concerns one TCR beta chain sequence. Its antigen remains unidentified. Within one base of it there is no much larger clone, and no base qualities were kept. The library was built by means of the immunoSEQ multiplex PCR assay. TCR beta CDR3 sequencing was performed on DNA from the cultured, isolated CD4+ T cells. The study's own analysis went as follows. Non-productive TCR sequences were removed and reads were trimmed to the CDR3 region, keeping CDR3s of at least 7 amino acids. The MANAFEST web app was used to identify antigen-specific clonotypes by comparing expansion in peptide wells with expansion in reference cultures. To count as positive, a clone had to show expansion at FDR<0.05 compared with the reference and with all other wells, an odds ratio above 5, and a frequency above 0.1% in two replicate wells. Cross-reactive clonotypes were defined as significantly expanded in SARS-CoV-2 spike wells and in at least one common cold coronavirus spike condition. Using the stringdist R package, CDR3 similarity was measured by Levenshtein distance, and unrooted trees were constructed with ape in R 3.6.1. TCRdb's version of the immuneACCESS table is confined to in-frame rearrangements and falls short of the full clone set. An unresolved V gene accounts for under half of the shortfall where checked; the remainder is of unknown origin. That table furnishes V, J and clone size, whereas the DNA furnished D and trimming. This sample lists around 22,000 clones; around 72% were detected once. Approximately 12% of the sample is in the top ten clones.

The data were taken from a study of vaccination effects on CD4 cells after COVID-19 (dated 2022 in TCRdb). At the level of the whole study: Participants received two doses of either the BNT162b2 or the mRNA-1273 mRNA SARS-CoV-2 vaccine. SARS-CoV-2 spike-specific CD4+ TCR repertoires were compared before and after mRNA vaccination in COVID-19 convalescent patients and in infection-naive vaccine recipients. A total of 10 COVID-19 convalescent patients and several SARS-CoV-2-naive healthy vaccine recipients were included in the full study. The Oncomine TCR Beta short-read assay on an Illumina iSeq 100 was used to sequence cultures from other donors in the study.

In the ViraFEST assay, PBMC were stimulated with viral peptide pools, and TCR sequencing was then used to find antigen-specific CD4+ T cell clonotypes based on their expansion. After around ten days of culture, CD4+ T cells were isolated with the EasySep CD4+ T cell isolation kit. Negative nucleocapsid antibody results before and after vaccination confirmed that the healthy vaccine recipients had no prior SARS-CoV-2 infection. Around 2.1 million PBMC per well were cultured with roughly 10 ug/ml peptides in IMDM containing 5% human AB serum, approximately 10 IU/ml IL-2 and gentamicin. On days 3 and 7, half of the culture medium was replaced with fresh IL-2-containing medium. Unless otherwise noted, each peptide stimulation condition was cultured in triplicate wells. Using Ficoll-Paque Plus gradient centrifugation, PBMC were separated from whole blood and then either used fresh or cryopreserved at -140C. Overlapping peptide pools spanned the spike proteins of SARS-CoV-2 and the common cold coronaviruses HCoV-NL63, HCoV-OC43 and HCoV-229E. The QIAamp micro DNA kit was used to extract genomic DNA from the cultured CD4+ T cells.

Summary of the overall study and its limitations: In healthy vaccine recipients, vaccine-induced clones were almost all SARS-CoV-2 mono-reactive, with only 1 of 255 cross-reactive with common cold coronaviruses. Only a small number of convalescent patients were included, and no early post-infection timepoints were available, which limited the study. Both infection-induced and vaccine-induced clones contracted markedly at late post-vaccination timepoints, which is consistent with waning T cell responses.

The germline V gene encodes CDR1 MGHRA and CDR2 YSYEKL. From the cysteine up to the phenylalanine, the CDR3 has a length of 17 residues. Only the CDR3 DNA is retained, 51 bases long and in frame from the first base. The junction shows trimming of 0 bases on V and 5 bases on J, plus 18 bases between the germline ends. The receptor was derived from a human donor who received a COVID-19 vaccine. This chain is built from TRBV4-1 and TRBJ2-3; the D element could tentatively be TRBD1 or TRBD2, as 6 bases agree for each. The source was CD4+ T cells from PBMCs cultured with HCoV-229E spike peptides, collected before COVID-19 vaccination. In the paper's terms, the cell subset or site label means: HCoV-229E spike overlapping peptide pool stimulation. The DNA sequence is as follows: TGCGCCAGCAGCCAAGATCTTGAGGGGGGTAAGAGAGATACGCAGTATTTT. Translated, it gives CASSQDLEGGKRDTQYF.